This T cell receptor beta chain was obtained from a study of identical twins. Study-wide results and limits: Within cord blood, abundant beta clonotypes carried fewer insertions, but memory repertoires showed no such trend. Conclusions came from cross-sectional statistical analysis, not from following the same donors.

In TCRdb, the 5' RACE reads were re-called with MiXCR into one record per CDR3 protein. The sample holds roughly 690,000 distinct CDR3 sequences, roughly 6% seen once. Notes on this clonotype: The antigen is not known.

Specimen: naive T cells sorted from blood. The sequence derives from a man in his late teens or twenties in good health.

CDR3 in amino acids: CASSQGGVPYNEQFF. DNA of the CDR3: TGTGCCAGCAGTCAAGGGGGGGTGCCCTACAATGAGCAGTTCTTC. V usage is TRBV12-3 or TRBV12-4 and J usage is TRBJ2-1; the D gene is possibly TRBD2 (7 bases). V lost 5 bases to trimming and J lost 2 bases, with 13 bases between them. This CDR3 contains 15 residues.